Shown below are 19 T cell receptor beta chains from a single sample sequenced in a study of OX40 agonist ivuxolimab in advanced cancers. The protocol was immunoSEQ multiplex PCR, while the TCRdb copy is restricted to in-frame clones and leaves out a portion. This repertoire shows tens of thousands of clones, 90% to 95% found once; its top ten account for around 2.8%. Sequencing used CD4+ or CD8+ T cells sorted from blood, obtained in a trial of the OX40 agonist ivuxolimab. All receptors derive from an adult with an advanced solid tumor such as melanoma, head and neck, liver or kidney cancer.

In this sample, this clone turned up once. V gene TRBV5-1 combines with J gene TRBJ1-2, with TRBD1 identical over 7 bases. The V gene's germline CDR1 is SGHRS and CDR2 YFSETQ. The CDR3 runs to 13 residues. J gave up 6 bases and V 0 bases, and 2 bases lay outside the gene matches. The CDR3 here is CASSLGGGDGYTF. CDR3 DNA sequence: TGCGCCAGCAGCTTGGGAGGGGGCGATGGCTACACCTTC.

CDR3 amino acids: CASSEVPGGSEAFF. The CDR3 DNA reads as TGTGCCAGCAGTGAGGTCCCAGGGGGCTCTGAAGCTTTCTTT. V is TRBV27 and J is TRBJ1-1; 8 bases agree with TRBD1. V gave up 5 bases and J gave up 6 bases; unmatched junction bases: 8. CDR3 length: 14 amino acids. Per the germline V gene, CDR1 is MNHEY and CDR2 is SMNVEV (reference sequence).

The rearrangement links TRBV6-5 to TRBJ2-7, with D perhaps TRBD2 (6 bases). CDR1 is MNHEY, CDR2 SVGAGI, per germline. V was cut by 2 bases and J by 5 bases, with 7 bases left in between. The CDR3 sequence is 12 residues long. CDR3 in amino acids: CASSYGGHEQYF. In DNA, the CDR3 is TGTGCCAGCAGTTACGGAGGGCACGAGCAGTACTTC.

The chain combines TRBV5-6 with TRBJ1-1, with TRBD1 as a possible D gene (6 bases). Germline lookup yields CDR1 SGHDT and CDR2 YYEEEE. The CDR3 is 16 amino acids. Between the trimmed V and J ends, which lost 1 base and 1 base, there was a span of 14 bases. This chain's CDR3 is CASSLWFGGPNTEAFF. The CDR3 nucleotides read TGTGCCAGCAGCTTGTGGTTCGGGGGCCCGAACACTGAAGCTTTCTTT.

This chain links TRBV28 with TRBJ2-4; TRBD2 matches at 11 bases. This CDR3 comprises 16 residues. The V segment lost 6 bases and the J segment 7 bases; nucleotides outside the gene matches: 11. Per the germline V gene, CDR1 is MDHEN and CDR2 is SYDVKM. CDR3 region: CASRQATSGMWNIQYF. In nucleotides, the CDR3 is TGTGCCAGCAGACAGGCGACTAGCGGGATGTGGAACATTCAGTACTTC.

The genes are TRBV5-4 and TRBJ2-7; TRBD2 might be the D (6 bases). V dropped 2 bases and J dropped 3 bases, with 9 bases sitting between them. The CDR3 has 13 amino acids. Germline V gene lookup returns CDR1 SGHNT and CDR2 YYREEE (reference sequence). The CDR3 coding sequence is TGTGCCAGCAGCTTCCGGGGGAGCTACGAGCAGTACTTC. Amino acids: CASSFRGSYEQYF.

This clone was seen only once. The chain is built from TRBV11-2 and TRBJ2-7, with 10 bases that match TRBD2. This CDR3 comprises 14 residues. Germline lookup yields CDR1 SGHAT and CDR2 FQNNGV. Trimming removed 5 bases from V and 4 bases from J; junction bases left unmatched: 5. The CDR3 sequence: CASSHSGRMYEQYF. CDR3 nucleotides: TGTGCCAGCAGCCATAGCGGGAGGATGTACGAGCAGTACTTC.

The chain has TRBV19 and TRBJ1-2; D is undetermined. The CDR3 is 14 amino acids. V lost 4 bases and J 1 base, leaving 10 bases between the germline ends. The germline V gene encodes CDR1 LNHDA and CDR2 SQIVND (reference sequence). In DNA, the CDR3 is TGTGCCAGTAGTACGATGAAGGTTAACTATGGCTACACCTTC. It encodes CASSTMKVNYGYTF.

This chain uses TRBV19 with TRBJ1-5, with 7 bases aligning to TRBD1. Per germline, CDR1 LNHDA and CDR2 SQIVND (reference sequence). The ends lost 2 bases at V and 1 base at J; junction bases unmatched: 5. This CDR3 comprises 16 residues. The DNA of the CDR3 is TGTGCCAGTAGTATATCGACAGGGCTAAGCAATCAGCCCCAGCATTTT. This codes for CASSISTGLSNQPQHF.

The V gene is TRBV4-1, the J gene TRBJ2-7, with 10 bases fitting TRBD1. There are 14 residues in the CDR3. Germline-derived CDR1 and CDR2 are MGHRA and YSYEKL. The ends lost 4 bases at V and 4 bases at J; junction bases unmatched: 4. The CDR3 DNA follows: TGCGCCAGCAGCCCCGGGACAGGGGAGTACGAGCAGTACTTC. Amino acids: CASSPGTGEYEQYF.

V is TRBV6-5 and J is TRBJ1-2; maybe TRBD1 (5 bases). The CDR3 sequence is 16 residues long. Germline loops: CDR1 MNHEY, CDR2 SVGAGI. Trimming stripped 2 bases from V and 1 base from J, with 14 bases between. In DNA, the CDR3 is TGTGCCAGCAGTTACAGTAACAGGCCGCTTAACTATGGCTACACCTTC. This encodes CASSYSNRPLNYGYTF.

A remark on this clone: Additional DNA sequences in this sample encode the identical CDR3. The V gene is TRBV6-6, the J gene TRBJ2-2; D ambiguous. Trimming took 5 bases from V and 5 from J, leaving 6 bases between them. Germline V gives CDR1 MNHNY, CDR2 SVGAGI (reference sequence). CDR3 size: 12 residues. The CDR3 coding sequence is TGTGCCAGCAGTCCCCCGACCGGGGAGCTGTTTTTT. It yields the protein CASSPPTGELFF.

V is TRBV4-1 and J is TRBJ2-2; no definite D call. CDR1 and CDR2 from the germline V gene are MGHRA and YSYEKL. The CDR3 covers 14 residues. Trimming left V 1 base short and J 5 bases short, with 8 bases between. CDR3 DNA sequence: TGCGCCAGCAGCCAAGTCACTGAGACCGGGGAGCTGTTTTTT. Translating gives CASSQVTETGELFF.

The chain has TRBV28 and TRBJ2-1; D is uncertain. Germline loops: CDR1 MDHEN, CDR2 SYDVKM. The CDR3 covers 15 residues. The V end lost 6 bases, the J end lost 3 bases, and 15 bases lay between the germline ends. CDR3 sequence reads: CASRYALDVYNEQFF. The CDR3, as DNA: TGTGCCAGCAGATACGCCTTGGACGTCTACAATGAGCAGTTCTTC.

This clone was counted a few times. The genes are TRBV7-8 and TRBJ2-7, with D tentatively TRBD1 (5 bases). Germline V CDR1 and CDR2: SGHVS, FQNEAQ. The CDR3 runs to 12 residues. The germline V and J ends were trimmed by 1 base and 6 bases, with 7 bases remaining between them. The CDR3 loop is CASSLDQGEQYF. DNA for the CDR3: TGTGCCAGCAGCTTAGACCAGGGCGAGCAGTACTTC.

The DNA of the CDR3 is TGTGCTAGTGGTTTAAGCGGACAGGGGTCTGATGGCTACACCTTC. Protein product: CASGLSGQGSDGYTF. This chain links TRBV12-5 with TRBJ1-2; 9 bases agree with TRBD1. CDR3 size: 15 residues. Germline V gene data show CDR1 as LGHNT and CDR2 as FRNRAP. J lost 6 bases, V lost 3 bases, and 8 bases had no gene match.

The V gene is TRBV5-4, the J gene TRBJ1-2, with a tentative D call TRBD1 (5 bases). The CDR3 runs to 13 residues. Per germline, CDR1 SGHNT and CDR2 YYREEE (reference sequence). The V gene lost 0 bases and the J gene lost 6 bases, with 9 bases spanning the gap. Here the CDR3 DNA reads TGTGCCAGCAGCTTGGCTCGCAGGGATGGCTACACCTTC. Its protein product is CASSLARRDGYTF. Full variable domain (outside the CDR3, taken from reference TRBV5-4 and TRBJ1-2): ETGVTQSPTHLIKTRGQQVTLRCSSQSGHNTVSWYQQALGQGPQFIFQYYREEENGRGNFPPRFSGLQFPNYSSELNVNALELDDSALYLCASSLARRDGYTFGSGTRLTVV.

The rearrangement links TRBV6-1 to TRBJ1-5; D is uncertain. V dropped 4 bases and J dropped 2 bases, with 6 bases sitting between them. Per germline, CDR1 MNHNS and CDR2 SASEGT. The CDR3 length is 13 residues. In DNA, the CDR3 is TGTGCCAGCAGTGGGCTGGGCAATCAGCCCCAGCATTTT. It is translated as CASSGLGNQPQHF.

In DNA, the CDR3 is TGCAGCGTTGAACTAAGGGACAGGGGCTACGAGCAGTACTTC. It specifies CSVELRDRGYEQYF. This chain uses TRBV29-1 with TRBJ2-7, with 10 bases that match TRBD1. Germline V gene sequence: CDR1 SQVTM, CDR2 ANQGSEA. The CDR3 extends over 14 amino acids. V lost 2 bases and J lost 3; bases outside the gene matches: 4.